Listed here are 13 T cell receptor beta chains from one sample, sequenced in a study of T cells expressing NK-cell markers. TCRdb reanalyzed the 5' RACE reads, giving one entry per CDR3 protein sequence and no DNA. Its table lists about 540,000 distinct CDR3 sequences. The sample consisted of blood T cells: a sorted CD56 or NKG2C T cell subset, CD4+ or CD8+ T cells, or bulk PBMC T cells (not recorded which). The receptors were sampled from a man between 18 and 29 years old in good health.

The chain carries TRBV14 and TRBJ2-7. The CDR3 totals 12 residues. From germline, CDR1 is SGHDN and CDR2 FVKESK. CDR3 region: CASSQAGYEQYF.

This CDR3 reads CASSVRGRHTGELFF. This chain joins TRBV12-3 or TRBV12-4 and TRBJ2-2; TCRdb's D call, TRBD1, is unchecked because there is no DNA. The CDR3 consists of 15 residues.

V and J are TRBV12-3 or TRBV12-4 and TRBJ1-1; TCRdb lists TRBD1, though no DNA is available to test this call. This CDR3 has 14 residues. CDR3 loop: CASSLVRTGAEAFF.

This CDR3 is CASSLAPSGGRALSTDTQYF. This chain uses TRBV5-1 with TRBJ2-3; TCRdb's D call, TRBD2, is unchecked because there is no DNA. The germline V gene has CDR1 SGHRS and CDR2 YFSETQ. The CDR3 consists of 20 residues.

V is TRBV11-2 and J is TRBJ2-7; TCRdb's D call of TRBD2 is untestable without DNA. Germline loops: CDR1 SGHAT, CDR2 FQNNGV. The CDR3 is 21 residues long. The CDR3 reads CASSLVRGKGGLAGVPYEQYF.

The chain joins TRBV20-1 to TRBJ2-2; TCRdb's D gene call, TRBD1, goes unchecked for lack of DNA. Germline CDR1 and CDR2: DFQATT and SNEGSKA (reference sequence). The CDR3 loop spans 15 amino acids. CDR3 residues: CSAPRRDPNTGELFF.

This chain joins TRBV20-1 and TRBJ2-7; TCRdb's D gene call, TRBD1, goes unchecked for lack of DNA. Germline CDR1 reads DFQATT; CDR2 reads SNEGSKA (reference sequence). The length of the CDR3 is 12 residues. Here the CDR3 reads CSAVQGSHEQYF.

The V call is TRBV6-1, the J call TRBJ2-3; TCRdb proposes TRBD2, but this gene call is untestable without DNA. This CDR3 region has 15 residues. Germline V lookup: CDR1 MNHNS, CDR2 SASEGT. This CDR3 reads CASSEMDGHTDTQYF.

The gene calls are TRBV5-1 and TRBJ1-4. Germline CDR1 reads SGHRS; CDR2 reads YFSETQ. The CDR3 length is 13 residues. CDR3: CASSLQQNEKLFF. The variable domain in full, with the rest retrieved from reference TRBV5-1 and TRBJ1-4, is KAGVTQTPRYLIKTRGQQVTLSCSPISGHRSVSWYQQTPGQGLQFLFEYFSETQRNKGNFPGRFSGRQFSNSRSEMNVSTLELGDSALYLCASSLQQNEKLFFGSGTQLSVL.

The chain uses TRBV11-1 and TRBJ2-7; TCRdb returns TRBD1, unconfirmable since there is no DNA. The CDR3 runs 15 residues. The germline V gene has CDR1 SGHAT and CDR2 FQDESV (reference sequence). CDR3: CASSYGTGVRYEQYF.

The chain employs TRBV20-1 and TRBJ1-2; the TRBD1 assignment by TCRdb is unverifiable without DNA. Looked up from germline, CDR1 is DFQATT and CDR2 is SNEGSKA (reference sequence). The CDR3 covers 12 residues. The CDR3 is CSCSPGGWGYTF.

This chain uses TRBV15 with TRBJ2-1. Germline CDR1 reads LNHNV; CDR2 reads YYDKDF (reference sequence). CDR3 length equals 20 residues. The CDR3 is CATSQHGVFERYSSYNEQFF.

The chain is built from TRBV5-6 and TRBJ1-2; the TCRdb call, TRBD1, lacks DNA for checking. Germline loops: CDR1 SGHDT, CDR2 YYEEEE. The CDR3 is 15 residues long. CDR3 in amino acids: CASSPDRGRNYGYTF.